This T cell receptor beta chain was found in a study of T-cell memory formation after mild COVID-19. Study-wide results and limits: The appearance of some responding clones in pre-infection memory suggested that cross-reactive memory joined. Nothing showed for sure that second-wave clones peaking on day 37 were SARS-CoV-2 specific.

Comment on this clonotype: Antigen: not known.

This CDR3 comprises 17 residues. The trim removed 0 bases at V and 4 bases at J, leaving 11 bases unmatched. Germline CDR1 MGHRA, CDR2 YSYEKL. MiXCR, run by TCRdb on the 5' RACE reads, gives a single entry per CDR3 protein. This sample yields almost 350,000 distinct CDR3 sequences, of which approximately 22% are seen a single time; under 25% belongs to the top ten. This receptor was obtained from a man younger than 35 who had mild COVID-19 (a few samples of this study predate the infection). Cell type and time point are not known. The gene calls are TRBV4-1 and TRBJ1-1; 7 nucleotides match TRBD1. Sequencing was done on a sample of PBMCs or a T cell subset sorted from them (not recorded which). CDR3 protein: CASSQELETGRGTEAFF. CDR3 in DNA: TGCGCCAGCAGCCAAGAGTTGGAGACAGGGAGGGGCACTGAAGCTTTCTTT.